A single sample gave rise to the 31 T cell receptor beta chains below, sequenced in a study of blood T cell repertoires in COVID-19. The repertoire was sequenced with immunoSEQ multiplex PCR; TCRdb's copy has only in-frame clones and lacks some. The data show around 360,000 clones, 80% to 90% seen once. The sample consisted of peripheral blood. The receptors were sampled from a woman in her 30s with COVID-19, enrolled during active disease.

In nucleotides, the CDR3 is TGTGCCAGCAGCTTGGAGGGACTAGCGGGAACCCAAGAGACCCAGTACTTC. It codes for CASSLEGLAGTQETQYF. The rearrangement links TRBV5-6 to TRBJ2-5; 13 nucleotides match TRBD2. Per germline, CDR1 SGHDT and CDR2 YYEEEE. The junction had 3 bases not matched to a gene; V was cut back by 0 bases and J by 1 base. This CDR3 region has 17 residues.

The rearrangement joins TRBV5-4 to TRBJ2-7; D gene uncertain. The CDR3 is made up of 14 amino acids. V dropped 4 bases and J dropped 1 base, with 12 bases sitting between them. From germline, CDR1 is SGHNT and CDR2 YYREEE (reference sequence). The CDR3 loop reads CASSLIERSYEQYF. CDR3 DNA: TGTGCCAGCAGCCTGATCGAGAGATCCTACGAGCAGTACTTC.

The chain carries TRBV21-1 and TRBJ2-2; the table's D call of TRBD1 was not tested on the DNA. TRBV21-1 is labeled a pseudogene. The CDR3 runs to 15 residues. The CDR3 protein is CASSSQGQSTGELFF. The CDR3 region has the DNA TGTGCCAGCAGCAGCCAGGGACAGTCCACCGGGGAGCTGTTTTTT.

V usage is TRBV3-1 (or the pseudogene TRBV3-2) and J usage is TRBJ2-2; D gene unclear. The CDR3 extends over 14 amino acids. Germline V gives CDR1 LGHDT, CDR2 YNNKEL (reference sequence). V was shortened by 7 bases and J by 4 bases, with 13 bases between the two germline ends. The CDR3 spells CASTRQASTGELFF. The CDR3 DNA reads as TGTGCCAGCACACGGCAGGCGAGCACCGGGGAGCTGTTTTTT.

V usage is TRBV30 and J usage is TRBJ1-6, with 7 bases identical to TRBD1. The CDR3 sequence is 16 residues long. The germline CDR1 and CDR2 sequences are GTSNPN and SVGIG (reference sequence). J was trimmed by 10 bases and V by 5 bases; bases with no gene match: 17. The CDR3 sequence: CAWAVRDRSMGSPLHF. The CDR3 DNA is TGTGCCTGGGCCGTTCGGGACAGATCGATGGGGTCACCCCTCCACTTT.

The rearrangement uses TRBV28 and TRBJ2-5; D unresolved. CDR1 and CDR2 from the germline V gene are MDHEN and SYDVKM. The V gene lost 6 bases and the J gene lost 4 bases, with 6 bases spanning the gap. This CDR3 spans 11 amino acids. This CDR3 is CASSSRETQYF. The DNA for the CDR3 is TGTGCCAGCAGCTCCCGAGAGACCCAGTACTTC.

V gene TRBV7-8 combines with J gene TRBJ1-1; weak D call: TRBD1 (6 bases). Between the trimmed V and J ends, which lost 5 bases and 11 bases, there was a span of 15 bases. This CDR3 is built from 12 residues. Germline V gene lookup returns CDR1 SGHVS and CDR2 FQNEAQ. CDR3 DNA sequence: TGTGCCAGCAGCCCCAGCCTGGGGGCGGCTTTCTTT. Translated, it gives CASSPSLGAAFF.

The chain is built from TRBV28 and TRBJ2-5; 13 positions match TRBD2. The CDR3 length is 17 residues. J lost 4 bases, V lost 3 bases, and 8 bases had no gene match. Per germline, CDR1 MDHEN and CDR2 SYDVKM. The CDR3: CASSLELAGGSPETQYF. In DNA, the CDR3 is TGTGCCAGCAGTTTGGAACTAGCGGGAGGGTCCCCAGAGACCCAGTACTTC. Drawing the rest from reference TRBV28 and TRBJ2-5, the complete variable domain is DVKVTQSSRYLVKRTGEKVFLECVQDMDHENMFWYRQDPGLGLRLIYFSYDVKMKEKGDIPEGYSVSREKKERFSLILESASTNQTSMYLCASSLELAGGSPETQYFGPGTRLLVL.

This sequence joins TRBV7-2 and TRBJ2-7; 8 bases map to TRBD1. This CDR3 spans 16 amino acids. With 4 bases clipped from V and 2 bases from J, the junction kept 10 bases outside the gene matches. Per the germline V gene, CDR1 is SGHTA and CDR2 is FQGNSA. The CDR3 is CASSSFGQGRAYEQYF. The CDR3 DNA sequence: TGTGCCAGCAGCTCCTTTGGACAGGGCCGCGCCTACGAGCAGTACTTC.

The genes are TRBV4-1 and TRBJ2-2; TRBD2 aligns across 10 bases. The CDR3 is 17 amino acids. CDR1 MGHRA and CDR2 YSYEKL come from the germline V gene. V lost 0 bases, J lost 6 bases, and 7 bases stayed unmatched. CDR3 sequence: CASSQDPSGSFAGELFF. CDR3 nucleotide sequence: TGCGCCAGCAGCCAAGACCCTAGCGGGAGTTTTGCCGGGGAGCTGTTTTTT.

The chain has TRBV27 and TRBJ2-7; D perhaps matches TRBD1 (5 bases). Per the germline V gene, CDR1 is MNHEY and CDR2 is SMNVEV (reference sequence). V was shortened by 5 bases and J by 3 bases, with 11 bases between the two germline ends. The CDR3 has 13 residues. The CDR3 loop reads CASSPQGFYEQYF. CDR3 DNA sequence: TGTGCCAGCAGTCCGCAGGGTTTCTACGAGCAGTACTTC.

The CDR3 loop is CASSLDPSGPYEQYF. The CDR3 bases are TGCGCCAGCAGCTTGGACCCTAGCGGTCCCTACGAGCAGTACTTC. The genes are TRBV5-1 and TRBJ2-7, with 7 bases lining up with TRBD2. Germline V gene sequence: CDR1 SGHRS, CDR2 YFSETQ. Trimming removed 0 bases from V and 2 bases from J; junction bases left unmatched: 5. There are 15 residues in the CDR3.

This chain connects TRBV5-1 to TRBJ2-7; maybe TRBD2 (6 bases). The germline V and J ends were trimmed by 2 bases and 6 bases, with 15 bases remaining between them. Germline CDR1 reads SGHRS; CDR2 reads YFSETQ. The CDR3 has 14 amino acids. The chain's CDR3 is CASSFGTRGLEQYF. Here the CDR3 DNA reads TGCGCCAGCAGCTTCGGGACTCGAGGGCTCGAGCAGTACTTC. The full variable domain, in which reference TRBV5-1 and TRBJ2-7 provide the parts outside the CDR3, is KAGVTQTPRYLIKTRGQQVTLSCSPISGHRSVSWYQQTPGQGLQFLFEYFSETQRNKGNFPGRFSGRQFSNSRSEMNVSTLELGDSALYLCASSFGTRGLEQYFGPGTRLTVT.

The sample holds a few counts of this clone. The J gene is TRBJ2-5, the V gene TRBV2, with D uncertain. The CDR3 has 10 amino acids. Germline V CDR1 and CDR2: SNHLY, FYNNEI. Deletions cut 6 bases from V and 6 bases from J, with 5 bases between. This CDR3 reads CASRGKTQYF. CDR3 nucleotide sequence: TGTGCCAGCAGGGGCAAGACCCAGTACTTC. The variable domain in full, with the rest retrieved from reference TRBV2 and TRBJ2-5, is EPEVTQTPSHQVTQMGQEVILRCVPISNHLYFYWYRQILGQKVEFLVSFYNNEISEKSEIFDDQFSVERPDGSNFTLKIRSTKLEDSAMYFCASRGKTQYFGPGTRLLVL.

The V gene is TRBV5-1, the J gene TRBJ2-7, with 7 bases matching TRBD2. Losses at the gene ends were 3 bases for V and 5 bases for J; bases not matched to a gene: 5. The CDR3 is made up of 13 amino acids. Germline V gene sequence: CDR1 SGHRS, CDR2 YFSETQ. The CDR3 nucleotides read TGCGCCAGCAGCTACCAGCGGGAAGACGAGCAGTACTTC. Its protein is CASSYQREDEQYF.

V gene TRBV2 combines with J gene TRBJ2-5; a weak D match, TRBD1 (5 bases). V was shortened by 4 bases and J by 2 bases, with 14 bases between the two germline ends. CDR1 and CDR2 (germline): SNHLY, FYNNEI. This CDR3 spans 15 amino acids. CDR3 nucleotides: TGTGCCAGCAGTGGGGGCTCACTGCCGCAAGAGACCCAGTACTTC. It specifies CASSGGSLPQETQYF.

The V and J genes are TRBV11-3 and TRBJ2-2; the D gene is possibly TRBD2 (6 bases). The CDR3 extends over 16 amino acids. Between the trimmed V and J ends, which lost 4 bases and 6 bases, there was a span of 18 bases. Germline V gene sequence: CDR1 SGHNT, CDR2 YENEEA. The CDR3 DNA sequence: TGTGCCAGCAGCTCGACCGGGAGAAATAGGGCCGGGGAGCTGTTTTTT. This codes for CASSSTGRNRAGELFF. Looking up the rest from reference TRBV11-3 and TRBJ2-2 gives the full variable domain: EAGVVQSPRYKIIEKKQPVAFWCNPISGHNTLYWYLQNLGQGPELLIRYENEEAVDDSQLPKDRFSAERLKGVDSTLKIQPAELGDSAVYLCASSSTGRNRAGELFFGEGSRLTVL.

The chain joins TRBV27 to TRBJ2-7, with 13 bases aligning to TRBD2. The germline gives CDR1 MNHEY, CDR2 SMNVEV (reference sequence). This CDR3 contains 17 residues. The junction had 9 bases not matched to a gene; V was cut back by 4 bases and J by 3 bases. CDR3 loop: CASSSRTSGRRVYEQYF. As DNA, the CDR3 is TGTGCCAGCAGTTCCCGGACTAGCGGGAGACGGGTCTACGAGCAGTACTTC.

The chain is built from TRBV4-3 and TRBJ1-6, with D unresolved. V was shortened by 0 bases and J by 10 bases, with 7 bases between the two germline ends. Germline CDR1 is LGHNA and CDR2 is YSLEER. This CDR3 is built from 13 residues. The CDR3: CASSQEFGSPLHF. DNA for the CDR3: TGCGCCAGCAGCCAAGAGTTTGGCTCACCCCTCCACTTT.

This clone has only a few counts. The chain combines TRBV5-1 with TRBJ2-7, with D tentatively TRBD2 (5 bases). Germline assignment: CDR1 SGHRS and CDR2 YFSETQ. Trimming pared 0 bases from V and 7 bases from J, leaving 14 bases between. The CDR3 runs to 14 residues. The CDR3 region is CASSLGPSQREQYF. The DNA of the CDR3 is TGCGCCAGCAGCTTGGGTCCTAGCCAGCGGGAGCAGTACTTC.

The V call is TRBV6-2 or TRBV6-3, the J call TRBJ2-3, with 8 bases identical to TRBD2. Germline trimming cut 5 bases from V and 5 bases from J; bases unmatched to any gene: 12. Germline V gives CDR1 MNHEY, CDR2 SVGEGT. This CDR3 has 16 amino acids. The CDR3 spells CASSKLAAQNGDTQYF. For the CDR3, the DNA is TGTGCCAGCAGTAAACTAGCGGCCCAAAATGGAGATACGCAGTATTTT.

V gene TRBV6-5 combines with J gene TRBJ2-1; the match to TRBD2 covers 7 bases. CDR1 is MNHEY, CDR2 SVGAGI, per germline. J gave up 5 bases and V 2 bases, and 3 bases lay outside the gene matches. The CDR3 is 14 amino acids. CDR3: CASSYGTIDNEQFF. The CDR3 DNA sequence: TGTGCCAGCAGTTACGGGACTATCGACAATGAGCAGTTCTTC.

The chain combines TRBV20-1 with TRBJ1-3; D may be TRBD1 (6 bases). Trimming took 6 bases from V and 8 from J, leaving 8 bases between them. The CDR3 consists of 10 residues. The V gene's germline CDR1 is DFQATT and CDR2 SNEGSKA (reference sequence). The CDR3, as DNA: TGCAGTGCGGGGGCGGACACCATATATTTT. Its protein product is CSAGADTIYF.

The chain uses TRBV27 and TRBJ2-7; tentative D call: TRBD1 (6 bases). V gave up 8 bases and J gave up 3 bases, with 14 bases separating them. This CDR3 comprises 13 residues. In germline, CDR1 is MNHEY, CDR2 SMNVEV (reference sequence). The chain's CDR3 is CASARGGYYEQYF. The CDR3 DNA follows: TGTGCCAGCGCCAGGGGCGGATACTACGAGCAGTACTTC.

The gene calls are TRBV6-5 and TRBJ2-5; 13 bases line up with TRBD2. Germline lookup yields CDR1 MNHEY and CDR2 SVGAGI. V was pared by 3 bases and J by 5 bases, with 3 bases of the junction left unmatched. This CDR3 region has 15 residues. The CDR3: CASSYGTSGTETQYF. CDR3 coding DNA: TGTGCCAGCAGTTATGGGACTAGCGGGACCGAGACCCAGTACTTC.

The CDR3 region has the DNA TGCGCCAGCAGCCCGGGAGATACGCAGTATTTT. Translated, it gives CASSPGDTQYF. This chain uses TRBV5-1 with TRBJ2-3; D unclear. The CDR3 sequence is 11 residues long. Per the germline V gene, CDR1 is SGHRS and CDR2 is YFSETQ. Trimming stripped 4 bases from V and 5 bases from J, with 5 bases between.

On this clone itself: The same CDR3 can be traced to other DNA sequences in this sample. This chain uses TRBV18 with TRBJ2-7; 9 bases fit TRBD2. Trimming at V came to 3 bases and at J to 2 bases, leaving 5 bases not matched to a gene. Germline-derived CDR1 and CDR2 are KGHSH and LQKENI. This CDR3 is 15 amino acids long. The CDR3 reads CASSPPLAGTYEQYF. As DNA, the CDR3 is TGTGCCAGCTCACCGCCGCTAGCGGGGACCTACGAGCAGTACTTC.

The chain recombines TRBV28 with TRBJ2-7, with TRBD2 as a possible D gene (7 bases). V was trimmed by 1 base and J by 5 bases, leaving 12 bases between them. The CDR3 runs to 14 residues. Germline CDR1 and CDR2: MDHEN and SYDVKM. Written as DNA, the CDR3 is TGTGCCAGCAGTTTATCTGGAGGGGGGGACGAGCAGTACTTC. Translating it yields CASSLSGGGDEQYF.

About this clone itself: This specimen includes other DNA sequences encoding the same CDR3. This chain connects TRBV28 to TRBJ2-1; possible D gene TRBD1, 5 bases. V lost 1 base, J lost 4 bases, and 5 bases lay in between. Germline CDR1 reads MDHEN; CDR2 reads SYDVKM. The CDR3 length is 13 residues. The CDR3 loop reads CASSLSGYNEQFF. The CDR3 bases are TGTGCCAGCAGTTTATCAGGGTACAATGAGCAGTTCTTC.

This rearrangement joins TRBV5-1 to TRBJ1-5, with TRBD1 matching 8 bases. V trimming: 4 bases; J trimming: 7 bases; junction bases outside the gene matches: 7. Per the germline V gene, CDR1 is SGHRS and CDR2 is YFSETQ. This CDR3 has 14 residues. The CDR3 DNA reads TGCGCCAGCAGCACCGGACAGGGCGACCAGCCCCAGCATTTT. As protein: CASSTGQGDQPQHF.

The CDR3 sequence is CASSHLDRVNTGELFF. CDR3 nucleotide sequence: TGCGCCAGCAGCCATCTCGACAGGGTGAACACCGGGGAGCTGTTTTTT. The chain joins TRBV4-1 to TRBJ2-2; 7 nucleotides line up with TRBD1. With 3 bases clipped from V and 1 base from J, the junction kept 5 bases outside the gene matches. The CDR3 has 16 amino acids. The germline V gene has CDR1 MGHRA and CDR2 YSYEKL.